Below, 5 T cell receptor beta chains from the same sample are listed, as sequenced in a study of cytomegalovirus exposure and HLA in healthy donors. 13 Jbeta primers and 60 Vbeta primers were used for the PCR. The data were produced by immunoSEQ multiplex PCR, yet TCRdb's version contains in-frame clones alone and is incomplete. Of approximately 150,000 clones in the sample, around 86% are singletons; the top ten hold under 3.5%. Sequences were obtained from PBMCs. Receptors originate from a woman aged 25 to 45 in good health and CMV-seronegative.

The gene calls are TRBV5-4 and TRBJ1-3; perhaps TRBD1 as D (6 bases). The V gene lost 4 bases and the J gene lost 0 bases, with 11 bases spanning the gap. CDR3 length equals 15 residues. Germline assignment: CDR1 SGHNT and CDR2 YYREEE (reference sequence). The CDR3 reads CASSGRTDSGNTIYF. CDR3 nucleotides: TGTGCCAGCAGCGGACGGACAGACTCTGGAAACACCATATATTTT. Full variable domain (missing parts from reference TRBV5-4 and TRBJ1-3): ETGVTQSPTHLIKTRGQQVTLRCSSQSGHNTVSWYQQALGQGPQFIFQYYREEENGRGNFPPRFSGLQFPNYSSELNVNALELDDSALYLCASSGRTDSGNTIYFGEGSWLTVV.

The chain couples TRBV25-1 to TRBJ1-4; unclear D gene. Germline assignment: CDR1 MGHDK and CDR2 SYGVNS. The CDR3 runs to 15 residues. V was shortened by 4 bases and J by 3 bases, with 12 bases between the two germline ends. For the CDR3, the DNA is TGTGCCAGCAGTGGGTCGAGGGCGGCTAATGAAAAACTGTTTTTT. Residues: CASSGSRAANEKLFF.

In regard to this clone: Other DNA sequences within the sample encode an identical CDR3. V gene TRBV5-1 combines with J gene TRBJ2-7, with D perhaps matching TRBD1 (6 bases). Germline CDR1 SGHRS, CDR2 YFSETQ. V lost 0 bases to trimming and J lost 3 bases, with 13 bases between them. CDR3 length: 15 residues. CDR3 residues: CASSLVVAGDYEQYF. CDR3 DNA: TGCGCCAGCAGCTTGGTGGTAGCAGGGGACTACGAGCAGTACTTC.

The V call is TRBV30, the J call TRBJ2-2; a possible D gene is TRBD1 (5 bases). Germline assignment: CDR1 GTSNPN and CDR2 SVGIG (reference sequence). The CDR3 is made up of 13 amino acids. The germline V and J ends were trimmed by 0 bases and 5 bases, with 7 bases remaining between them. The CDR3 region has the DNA TGTGCCTGGAGTGTTTCAGGGACCGGGGAGCTGTTTTTT. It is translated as CAWSVSGTGELFF.

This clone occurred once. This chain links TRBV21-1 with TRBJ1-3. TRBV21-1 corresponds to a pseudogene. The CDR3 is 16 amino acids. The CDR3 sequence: CASSKIRGISGNTIYF. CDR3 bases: TGTGCCAGCAGCAAAATTCGGGGGATCTCTGGAAACACCATATATTTT.